The 8 T cell receptor beta chains reported below all come from one sample, sequenced in a study of CD8 T cells in ankylosing spondylitis. These receptors lack a known antigen. Study-level results: In ankylosing spondylitis blood, a motif of fewer than 10 highly homologous TCR beta variants appeared characteristic.

Using its own MiXCR run on the 5' RACE reads, TCRdb lists one record per CDR3 protein. Counted here are around 770,000 distinct CDR3 sequences, about 10% occurring once; the ten biggest clones make up around 0.51%. Sequencing used blood, either unsorted or a sorted T cell fraction (not recorded which). The receptors were sampled from a male donor with ankylosing spondylitis.

CDR3 nucleotides: TGTGCCATCAGCCCAGGACTAGCGGGTGCGAGGGCCAATGAGCAGTTCTTC. The encoded protein is CAISPGLAGARANEQFF. V is TRBV10-3 and J is TRBJ2-1; 11 bases are a match to TRBD2. Trimming took 6 bases from V and 6 from J; bases not matched to a gene: 13. This CDR3 is 17 amino acids long. Germline V gene data show CDR1 as ENHRY and CDR2 as SYGVKD.

The CDR3 nucleotides are TGTGCCAGCAGTTCCCGTCTCCACCATCGGGAAGATACGCAGTATTTT. Residues: CASSSRLHHREDTQYF. J is TRBJ2-3 and V is TRBV6-2 or TRBV6-3; D may be TRBD2 (5 bases). Germline CDR1 is MNHEY and CDR2 is SVGEGT. Trimming shortened V by 4 bases and J by 5 bases, and 19 bases separated the two germline ends. The CDR3 has 16 residues.

This clonotype was picked up many times. In DNA, the CDR3 is TGCGCCAGCAGCCAAGGCGGGGGAAATTCACCCCTCCACTTT. It specifies CASSQGGGNSPLHF. This chain connects TRBV5-1 to TRBJ1-6, with D maybe TRBD1 (5 bases). CDR3 size: 14 residues. Trimming cost V 4 bases and J 7 bases, with 12 bases left between them. Looked up from germline, CDR1 is SGHRS and CDR2 is YFSETQ.

This clonotype came up many times. The gene calls are TRBV7-2 and TRBJ2-5, with TRBD2 identical over 10 bases. The V and J ends lost 5 bases and 4 bases, in that order; junction bases with no gene match: 4. CDR3 length: 14 amino acids. Germline V gives CDR1 SGHTA, CDR2 FQGNSA. This chain's CDR3 is CASSPRLAGETQYF. CDR3 DNA: TGTGCCAGCAGCCCCCGACTAGCGGGAGAGACCCAGTACTTC.

This clonotype was seen repeatedly, ten times or more. The V call is TRBV5-5, the J call TRBJ1-2; tentative D call: TRBD1 (5 bases). The V gene's germline CDR1 is SGHKS and CDR2 YYEKEE (reference sequence). This CDR3 is built from 14 residues. V lost 3 bases and J lost 2, with 11 bases in between. The CDR3 bases are TGTGCCAGCAGCTCCATCCGGGGGAACTATGGCTACACCTTC. This sequence encodes CASSSIRGNYGYTF.

V usage is TRBV3-1 and J usage is TRBJ2-7, with D tentatively TRBD2 (6 bases). Germline lookup yields CDR1 LGHDT and CDR2 YNNKEL (reference sequence). V shed 1 base and J shed 1 base, with 17 bases lying between them. CDR3 length equals 17 residues. Written as DNA, the CDR3 is TGTGCCAGCAGCCAAGCGACATATAGGGGAGGTTCCTACGAGCAGTACTTC. Its translation: CASSQATYRGGSYEQYF.

The chain employs TRBV15 and TRBJ2-3; 7 nucleotides line up with TRBD2. The CDR3 consists of 14 residues. The V gene's germline CDR1 is LNHNV and CDR2 YYDKDF (reference sequence). Unmatched junction bases numbered 5, after V lost 5 bases and J lost 3 bases. The CDR3 spells CATSPREGTDTQYF. The CDR3, as DNA: TGTGCCACCAGCCCGAGGGAGGGAACAGATACGCAGTATTTT.

The CDR3 bases are TGTGCCAGCAGCTTAGGTCTAGGGGGTACCTACAATGAGCAGTTCTTC. Translation gives CASSLGLGGTYNEQFF. The chain uses TRBV11-3 and TRBJ2-1, with D possibly being TRBD1 (6 bases). The CDR3 is 16 amino acids. Germline CDR1 and CDR2: SGHNT and YENEEA. The ends were cut back, 1 base at V and 2 bases at J, with 12 bases in the middle.